This T cell receptor beta chain was captured by sequencing in a study of OX40 agonist ivuxolimab in advanced cancers. Germline V CDR1 and CDR2: SGHRS, YFSETQ. The length of the CDR3 is 16 residues. J was trimmed by 7 bases and V by 5 bases; bases with no gene match: 11. TCRdb keeps only in-frame clones here, not all; method: immunoSEQ multiplex PCR. The sample shows approximately 88,000 clones, about 88% of them seen only once. The sample in question was CD4+ or CD8+ T cells sorted from blood, obtained in a trial of the OX40 agonist ivuxolimab. This TCR was recovered from an adult with an advanced solid tumor such as melanoma, head and neck, liver or kidney cancer. The rearrangement uses TRBV5-1 and TRBJ2-1; 11 positions agree with TRBD2. CDR3 protein: CASSTSSGGLRNEQFF. CDR3 in DNA: TGCGCCAGCAGTACCTCTAGCGGGGGGTTGAGGAATGAGCAGTTCTTC.